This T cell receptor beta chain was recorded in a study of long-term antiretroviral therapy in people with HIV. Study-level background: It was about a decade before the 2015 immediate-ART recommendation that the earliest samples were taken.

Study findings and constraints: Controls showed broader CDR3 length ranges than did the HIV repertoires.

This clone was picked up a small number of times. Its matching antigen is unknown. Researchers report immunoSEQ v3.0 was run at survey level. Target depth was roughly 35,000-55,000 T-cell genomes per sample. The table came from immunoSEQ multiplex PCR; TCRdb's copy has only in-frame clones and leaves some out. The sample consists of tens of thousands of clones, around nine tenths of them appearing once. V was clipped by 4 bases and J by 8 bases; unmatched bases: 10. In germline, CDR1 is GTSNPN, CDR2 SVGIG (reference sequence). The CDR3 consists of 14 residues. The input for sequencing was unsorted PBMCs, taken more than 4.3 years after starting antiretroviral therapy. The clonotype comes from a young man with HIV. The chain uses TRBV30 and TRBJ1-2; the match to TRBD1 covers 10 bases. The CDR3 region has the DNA TGTGCCTGGACCCGGGACAGGGGATTTGCCGGCTACACCTTC. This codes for CAWTRDRGFAGYTF.